A single sample is the source of the 25 T cell receptor beta chains below, sequenced in a study of molecular identifiers for immune sequencing clone quantification. TCRdb re-analysed the PCR reads in MiXCR, keeping a single row per CDR3 protein. The sample holds about 640,000 distinct CDR3 sequences, 15% to 20% seen once. Sequencing was carried out using naive CD8+ T cells from blood, with Jurkat cell RNA spiked in. Subset reported: FACS-sorted CD8+CD4-CCR7+CD45RA+ naive T cells. The receptors stem from a human donor in good health. Some libraries in this study had Jurkat cell RNA spiked in.

A word on this clonotype: Possible read error: a much larger clone is one base away. V gene TRBV6-2 or TRBV6-3 combines with J gene TRBJ1-5, with TRBD2 as a possible D gene (5 bases). The J call may be incorrect, as the DNA end agrees better with TRBJ2-3. The CDR3 loop spans 13 amino acids. Germline assignment: CDR1 MNHEY and CDR2 SVGEGT. CDR3 amino acids: CASSYLEVEPQYF. CDR3 DNA: TGTGCCAGCAGTTACTTGGAGGTGGAACCCCAGTATTTT.

Many counts were recorded for this clonotype. V is TRBV20-1 and J is TRBJ2-1; TRBD2 matches 13 bases. Germline V gene data show CDR1 as DFQATT and CDR2 as SNEGSKA (reference sequence). The CDR3 is made up of 16 amino acids. V was pared by 0 bases and J by 4 bases, with 3 bases of the junction left unmatched. CDR3 sequence (DNA): TGCAGTGCTAGAGATTTGGGACTAGCGGGGTACAATGAGCAGTTCTTC. Translated: CSARDLGLAGYNEQFF.

As for this clonotype: A much larger clone lies a single base off, so this may be a read error. The V and J genes are TRBV18 and TRBJ2-3; 7 positions agree with TRBD2. The CDR3 is 16 residues long. Germline V lookup: CDR1 KGHSH, CDR2 LQKENI. This CDR3 reads CASSSTPSGLTGTQYF. DNA of the CDR3: TGTGCCAGCTCATCAACCCCTAGCGGACTCACAGGTACGCAGTATTTT. The variable domain in full, completed from reference TRBV18 and TRBJ2-3, reads NAGVMQNPRHLVRRRGQEARLRCSPMKGHSHVYWYRQLPEEGLKFMVYLQKENIIDESGMPKERFSAEFPKEGPSILRIQQVVRGDSAAYFCASSSTPSGLTGTQYFGPGTRLTVL.

About this clonotype: One end of the junction fails to match germline, which may point to a read error. The genes are TRBV6-1 and TRBJ2-4, with D possibly matching TRBD1 (6 bases). This CDR3 spans 16 amino acids. Per germline, CDR1 MNHNS and CDR2 SASEGT. The CDR3, as DNA: TGTGCCAGCAGTGAATGGGCAGGGGTTGTCAAAAACATTCAGTGCTTC. It yields the protein CASSEWAGVVKNIQCF.

Turning to this clonotype: One end of the junction does not line up with germline, which may come from a read error. V usage is TRBV4-1 and J usage is TRBJ2-2, with TRBD2 as a possible D gene (6 bases). The V gene's germline CDR1 is MGHRA and CDR2 YSYEKL. The CDR3 spans 14 residues. CDR3 sequence: CANSQERNTGGLFF. The CDR3 DNA reads as TGCGCCAACAGCCAAGAGCGGAACACCGGGGGGCTGTTTTTT.

Concerning this clonotype: Germline and junction disagree at one end, which may indicate a read error. The chain links TRBV20-1 to TRBJ2-7; maybe TRBD1 (5 bases). Per the germline V gene, CDR1 is DFQATT and CDR2 is SNEGSKA (reference sequence). The CDR3 has 15 amino acids. The CDR3 here is CGAGDFGGQTYEQYF. DNA for the CDR3: TGCGGTGCTGGAGATTTTGGCGGACAAACCTACGAGCAGTACTTC.

This clonotype appeared a few times. The chain combines TRBV12-3 or TRBV12-4 with TRBJ2-7; weak D call: TRBD2 (6 bases). V lost 10 bases to trimming and J lost 3 bases, with 13 bases between them. This CDR3 has 12 amino acids. CDR3 amino acids: CANSPGVYEQYF. DNA of the CDR3: TGTGCCAACAGCCCGGGGGTCTACGAGCAGTACTTC.

This clonotype came up many times. V and J are TRBV27 and TRBJ1-6, with 7 bases identical to TRBD1. Germline V gene sequence: CDR1 MNHEY, CDR2 SMNVEV (reference sequence). The CDR3 runs to 16 residues. The J segment lost 6 bases and the V segment lost 5 bases, leaving 10 bases of the junction unmatched. In DNA form, the CDR3 reads TGTGCCAGCAGTGCATACATGACAGGGCCTAATTCACCCCTCCACTTT. Amino acid sequence: CASSAYMTGPNSPLHF.

As for this clonotype: A clone one base away is much larger, so this may be a read error. This chain uses TRBV12-3 or TRBV12-4 with TRBJ2-1, with D perhaps TRBD2 (6 bases). The CDR3 is 17 residues long. CDR3: CAGSLLSGDPSRHEQFF. The CDR3 DNA reads as TGTGCCGGCAGTTTATTATCGGGGGACCCCTCGCGGCATGAGCAGTTCTTC.

Comments on this clonotype: Sequence at one end of the junction differs from germline and may be a read error. The chain carries TRBV30 and TRBJ1-1, with D tentatively TRBD1 (6 bases). This CDR3 is 13 amino acids long. Germline V lookup: CDR1 GTSNPN, CDR2 SVGIG (reference sequence). The CDR3 region is CAWSVQGGTGAFF. The CDR3 nucleotides are TGTGCCTGGAGTGTACAGGGAGGAACTGGAGCTTTCTTT.

This clonotype was counted ten times or more. The genes are TRBV6-5 and TRBJ2-7; no definite D call. V was pared by 0 bases and J by 6 bases, with 9 bases between. Germline V gene data show CDR1 as MNHEY and CDR2 as SVGAGI. There are 13 residues in the CDR3. The CDR3 DNA is TGTGCCAGCAGTTACTCCTGGGTTGGCGAGCAGTACTTC. Amino acids: CASSYSWVGEQYF.

This clonotype showed up just a few times. The CDR3 nucleotides are TGTGCCACCAGTGACGCAACGACAGGGAGAGATACGCAGTATTTT. Its translation is CATSDATTGRDTQYF. V and J are TRBV24-1 and TRBJ2-3; 7 bases are a match to TRBD1. The CDR3 length is 15 residues. Germline V CDR1 and CDR2: KGHDR, SFDVKD. V shed 4 bases, J shed 5 bases, and the junction held 8 bases outside the gene matches.

This clonotype was recorded many times. The chain links TRBV20-1 to TRBJ2-7; 10 bases map to TRBD1. Germline CDR1 is DFQATT and CDR2 is SNEGSKA (reference sequence). V shed 0 bases and J 7 bases; nucleotides not matched to a gene: 9. The CDR3 is made up of 15 amino acids. This chain's CDR3 is CSARDMDRGVGEQYF. CDR3 coding DNA: TGCAGTGCTAGAGATATGGACAGGGGGGTTGGAGAGCAGTACTTC.

The rearrangement links TRBV19 to TRBJ2-7, with 9 bases that match TRBD2. The CDR3 contains 13 residues. The V segment lost 6 bases and the J segment 7 bases; nucleotides outside the gene matches: 7. The V gene's germline CDR1 is LNHDA and CDR2 SQIVND (reference sequence). In DNA, the CDR3 is TGTGCCAGTAGGAGTAGCGGGAGTGGAGAGCAGTACTTC. It specifies CASRSSGSGEQYF. Complete variable domain (other parts from reference TRBV19 and TRBJ2-7): DGGITQSPKYLFRKEGQNVTLSCEQNLNHDAMYWYRQDPGQGLRLIYYSQIVNDFQKGDIAEGYSVSREKKESFPLTVTSAQKNPTAFYLCASRSSGSGEQYFGPGTRLTVT.

This clonotype has at least ten counts. The chain uses TRBV9 and TRBJ1-1; 7 bases map to TRBD1. The length of the CDR3 is 13 residues. Germline V gives CDR1 SGDLS, CDR2 YYNGEE. The trim removed 4 bases at V and 7 bases at J, leaving 7 bases unmatched. CDR3 residues: CASSPGGGGEAFF. CDR3 DNA: TGTGCCAGCAGCCCAGGGGGGGGCGGTGAAGCTTTCTTT.

This clonotype was observed a few times. This chain uses TRBV12-3 or TRBV12-4 with TRBJ2-7; D might be TRBD1 (6 bases). The CDR3 totals 15 residues. V was pared by 5 bases and J by 3 bases, with 17 bases between. The CDR3 nucleotides are TGTGCCAGCAGTCACCGGGACACACTGTTCTACGAGCAGTACTTC. Its protein is CASSHRDTLFYEQYF.

This clonotype has at least ten counts. The rearrangement uses TRBV20-1 and TRBJ2-5; D is undetermined. V was trimmed by 4 bases and J by 2 bases, leaving 23 bases between them. Germline CDR1 is DFQATT and CDR2 is SNEGSKA (reference sequence). The CDR3 is 17 residues long. DNA for the CDR3: TGCAGTGCTATATTCCTCGTAAACTCCTTGTCTCAAGAGACCCAGTACTTC. Translation gives CSAIFLVNSLSQETQYF.

The chain has TRBV9 and TRBJ2-3; tentative D call: TRBD2 (5 bases). Germline CDR1 and CDR2: SGDLS and YYNGEE. V gave up 4 bases and J gave up 0 bases, with 15 bases separating them. The CDR3 consists of 16 residues. The CDR3 region has the DNA TGTGCCAGCAGCTCATCGAACGGCGGGAGCACAGATACGCAGTATTTT. The encoded protein is CASSSSNGGSTDTQYF.

The rearrangement uses TRBV4-1 and TRBJ2-7; either TRBD1 or TRBD2 may supply D (5 bases each). Germline-derived CDR1 and CDR2 are MGHRA and YSYEKL. The CDR3 is made up of 16 amino acids. Trimming cost V 1 base and J 2 bases, with 15 bases left between them. CDR3 amino acids: CASSQVSGTPTYEQYF. CDR3 nucleotide sequence: TGCGCCAGCAGCCAAGTATCCGGGACGCCAACCTACGAGCAGTACTTC.

Many counts were recorded for this clonotype. The V gene is TRBV20-1, the J gene TRBJ2-5; either TRBD1 or TRBD2 may fit D (5 bases each). V was trimmed by 2 bases and J by 7 bases, leaving 17 bases between them. The CDR3 has 14 amino acids. CDR1 is DFQATT, CDR2 SNEGSKA, per germline (reference sequence). The chain's CDR3 is CSARTRDHVGTQYF. CDR3 nucleotide sequence: TGCAGTGCTAGAACTAGGGACCACGTTGGGACCCAGTACTTC.

This chain links TRBV27 with TRBJ2-2; D uncertain. The CDR3 consists of 15 residues. The V end was cut by 0 bases, the J end by 4 bases, with 9 bases between. Germline V lookup: CDR1 MNHEY, CDR2 SMNVEV (reference sequence). The CDR3 DNA reads TGTGCCAGCAGTTTATCGGAAGGTCCCACCGGGGAGCTGTTTTTT. Translated: CASSLSEGPTGELFF.

This clonotype was detected many times. CDR3 nucleotides: TGTGCCAGCAGCTTACTCGGGACTGGCGCTGTGGACTATGGCTACACCTTC. Its protein product is CASSLLGTGAVDYGYTF. The chain carries TRBV7-9 and TRBJ1-2; a weak D match, TRBD1 (5 bases). The length of the CDR3 is 17 residues. The V and J ends lost 2 bases and 3 bases respectively, with 19 bases between them. The germline gives CDR1 SEHNR, CDR2 FQNEAQ (reference sequence).

The V and J genes are TRBV5-6 and TRBJ2-7; D could derive from TRBD1 or TRBD2 (5 bases each). The germline V gene has CDR1 SGHDT and CDR2 YYEEEE. This CDR3 has 16 amino acids. Trimming stripped 0 bases from V and 4 bases from J, with 17 bases between. CDR3 sequence reads: CASSLAPGSGIYEQYF. The CDR3 nucleotides are TGTGCCAGCAGCTTGGCTCCGGGGTCAGGGATATACGAGCAGTACTTC.

V usage is TRBV11-3 and J usage is TRBJ2-1; 11 nucleotides align to TRBD2. V gave up 10 bases and J gave up 5 bases; unmatched junction bases: 10. Germline V gene data show CDR1 as SGHNT and CDR2 as YENEEA. CDR3 size: 15 residues. This chain's CDR3 is CATLNTSGGNNEQFF. The DNA of the CDR3 is TGTGCCACCTTAAATACTAGCGGGGGCAACAATGAGCAGTTCTTC.

This chain connects TRBV6-5 to TRBJ2-1; tentatively, D is TRBD1 (6 bases). The germline V gene encodes CDR1 MNHEY and CDR2 SVGAGI. V was pared by 6 bases and J by 4 bases, with 10 bases between. CDR3 length: 13 amino acids. As DNA, the CDR3 is TGTGCCAGCAGCGCCGACAGGTACAATGAGCAGTTCTTC. Translation gives CASSADRYNEQFF.